The next 20 T cell receptor beta chains were all read from a single sample in a study of blood T cell repertoires in COVID-19. Generated by immunoSEQ multiplex PCR, the TCRdb table keeps only in-frame clones and is missing some. Of about 360,000 clones listed, around 90% are singletons. The source material was PBMCs or T cells enriched from blood (not recorded which). The receptors come from a woman aged 40 to 49 with acute COVID-19.

The CDR3 region has the DNA TGTGCCAGCAGTGCGGACAGGGGTATGACGCCCCAGCATTTT. Its translation is CASSADRGMTPQHF. The genes are TRBV2 and TRBJ1-5; 9 bases map to TRBD1. The CDR3 loop spans 14 amino acids. Germline loops: CDR1 SNHLY, CDR2 FYNNEI. After removal of 4 bases from V and 9 bases from J, the junction contained 7 bases not matched to a gene.

The chain joins TRBV5-1 to TRBJ2-5; TRBD1 aligns across 10 bases. V was clipped by 4 bases and J by 1 base; unmatched bases: 7. The germline V gene encodes CDR1 SGHRS and CDR2 YFSETQ. This CDR3 is 16 amino acids long. The CDR3 DNA reads TGCGCCAGCAGCCCGAGGGGGACAGGGGCCCAAGAGACCCAGTACTTC. Residues: CASSPRGTGAQETQYF.

V gene TRBV7-9 combines with J gene TRBJ1-5, with no clear D. The CDR3 contains 12 residues. The germline V gene has CDR1 SEHNR and CDR2 FQNEAQ (reference sequence). Deletions cut 6 bases from V and 5 bases from J, with 8 bases between. The CDR3 DNA is TGTGCCAGCAGTAGTCCGGATCAGCCCCAGCATTTT. This gives the protein CASSSPDQPQHF. The full variable domain, with the rest looked up from reference TRBV7-9 and TRBJ1-5, is DTGVSQNPRHKITKRGQNVTFRCDPISEHNRLYWYRQTLGQGPEFLTYFQNEAQLEKSRLLSDRFSAERPKGSFSTLEIQRTEQGDSAMYLCASSSPDQPQHFGDGTRLSIL.

This clone was seen many times. Distinct nucleotide sequences in the sample also encode this CDR3. This rearrangement joins TRBV3-1 (or the pseudogene TRBV3-2) to TRBJ1-5, with D perhaps matching TRBD1 (5 bases). The V and J ends lost 2 bases and 6 bases respectively, with 5 bases between them. Germline CDR1 LGHDT, CDR2 YNNKEL (reference sequence). The CDR3 is 12 residues long. The CDR3 nucleotides read TGTGCCAGCAGCCAAAGGGGTCAGCCCCAGCATTTT. The encoded protein is CASSQRGQPQHF.

Concerning this clone: Other nucleotide sequences in the sample specify the same CDR3. This chain uses TRBV19 with TRBJ1-2, with 7 bases lining up with TRBD1. This CDR3 spans 13 amino acids. With 1 base clipped from V and 7 bases from J, the junction kept 3 bases outside the gene matches. Germline CDR1 reads LNHDA; CDR2 reads SQIVND (reference sequence). CDR3 region: CASSIGQGSGYTF. For the CDR3, the DNA is TGTGCCAGTAGTATAGGACAGGGATCTGGCTACACCTTC.

The chain uses TRBV6-1 and TRBJ2-5; 9 positions match TRBD1. CDR3 length equals 17 residues. Trimming removed 1 base from V and 5 bases from J; junction bases left unmatched: 11. Germline V gene sequence: CDR1 MNHNS, CDR2 SASEGT. The CDR3 DNA sequence: TGTGCCAGCAGTGAAGTCGACGGGGACAGGGTGACGGAGACCCAGTACTTC. It translates to CASSEVDGDRVTETQYF.

The rearrangement links TRBV29-1 to TRBJ2-2; the match to TRBD1 covers 10 bases. Per germline, CDR1 SQVTM and CDR2 ANQGSEA. The CDR3 is made up of 14 amino acids. V lost 6 bases to trimming and J lost 6 bases; unmatched junction nucleotides: 7. The CDR3 nucleotides read TGCAGCGTCTTACCGGGACAGGGGTCCGGGGAGCTGTTTTTT. Its translation is CSVLPGQGSGELFF.

The rearrangement joins TRBV7-6 to TRBJ1-2; perhaps TRBD1 as D (5 bases). V was clipped by 1 base and J by 0 bases, with 12 bases between them. The germline gives CDR1 SGHVS, CDR2 FNYEAQ. There are 16 residues in the CDR3. The CDR3 loop is CASSLEGPGANYGYTF. CDR3 bases: TGTGCCAGCAGCTTAGAGGGGCCGGGTGCTAACTATGGCTACACCTTC.

The chain recombines TRBV18 with TRBJ2-7, with 7 bases that match TRBD2. V was pared by 3 bases and J by 2 bases, with 4 bases of the junction left unmatched. CDR1 and CDR2 (germline): KGHSH, LQKENI. CDR3 length: 14 amino acids. CDR3 loop: CASSPRRGAYEQYF. CDR3 bases: TGTGCCAGCTCACCGAGACGGGGGGCCTACGAGCAGTACTTC.

This chain joins TRBV18 and TRBJ2-2; no definite D call. The germline V gene encodes CDR1 KGHSH and CDR2 LQKENI. Between the trimmed V and J ends, which lost 2 bases and 3 bases, there was a span of 7 bases. The CDR3 runs 14 residues. The CDR3 nucleotides are TGTGCCAGCTCACCAGAGATGCACACCGGGGAGCTGTTTTTT. Protein sequence: CASSPEMHTGELFF.

V and J are TRBV7-6 and TRBJ2-1; 7 positions match TRBD2. Germline V lookup: CDR1 SGHVS, CDR2 FNYEAQ. The J segment lost 4 bases and the V segment lost 5 bases, leaving 8 bases of the junction unmatched. The CDR3 contains 15 residues. CDR3 sequence reads: CASSQTSSGYNEQFF. The DNA for the CDR3 is TGTGCCAGCAGCCAGACTAGCTCGGGGTACAATGAGCAGTTCTTC.

The gene calls are TRBV29-1 and TRBJ2-5; D possibly corresponds to TRBD2 (7 bases). Germline CDR1 reads SQVTM; CDR2 reads ANQGSEA. This CDR3 is built from 14 residues. V dropped 2 bases and J dropped 5 bases, with 15 bases sitting between them. The CDR3 region is CSVEFRGAVETQYF. The CDR3 nucleotides read TGCAGCGTTGAATTCCGGGGGGCTGTCGAGACCCAGTACTTC.

This clone was found a few times. V gene TRBV18 combines with J gene TRBJ1-3, with 12 bases that match TRBD1. Germline-derived CDR1 and CDR2 are KGHSH and LQKENI. This CDR3 contains 16 residues. V lost 5 bases and J lost 4; bases outside the gene matches: 6. CDR3 nucleotide sequence: TGTGCCAGCTCAAGACCGGGACAGGGGGCCGGAAACACCATATATTTT. Translating gives CASSRPGQGAGNTIYF.

The chain uses TRBV5-5 and TRBJ2-1; 7 bases are a match to TRBD2. CDR1 SGHKS and CDR2 YYEKEE come from the germline V gene (reference sequence). The CDR3 is 14 residues long. Unmatched junction bases numbered 10, after V lost 5 bases and J lost 8 bases. In DNA, the CDR3 is TGTGCCAGCAGACGGGACTACAGAGTCGATGAGCAGTTCTTC. Protein: CASRRDYRVDEQFF.

This clone was counted a single time. The sample has other DNA sequences that encode this CDR3 too. The chain is built from TRBV9 and TRBJ2-3, with 11 bases that match TRBD2. Germline-derived CDR1 and CDR2 are SGDLS and YYNGEE. V lost 0 bases, J lost 7 bases, and 4 bases stayed unmatched. The CDR3 covers 15 residues. In nucleotides, the CDR3 is TGTGCCAGCAGCGTAGATAGCGGGGGGGCAAATACGCAGTATTTT. Translation gives CASSVDSGGANTQYF.

The chain couples TRBV24-1 to TRBJ1-5, with D perhaps TRBD1 (5 bases). V was clipped by 0 bases and J by 3 bases, with 11 bases between them. This CDR3 is built from 16 residues. Germline V lookup: CDR1 KGHDR, CDR2 SFDVKD. CDR3 in amino acids: CATSDLRGRDNQPQHF. The CDR3 DNA reads as TGTGCCACCAGTGATTTGCGAGGCAGGGACAATCAGCCCCAGCATTTT.

The chain carries TRBV5-6 and TRBJ1-2; possibly TRBD1 for D (6 bases). V was trimmed by 1 base and J by 0 bases, leaving 10 bases between them. The length of the CDR3 is 15 residues. Germline values: CDR1 SGHDT, CDR2 YYEEEE. This CDR3 reads CASSLLEGANYGYTF. CDR3 DNA sequence: TGTGCCAGCAGCTTGCTCGAGGGGGCTAACTATGGCTACACCTTC.

The genes are TRBV27 and TRBJ1-5; TRBD1 matches 8 bases. Germline lookup yields CDR1 MNHEY and CDR2 SMNVEV (reference sequence). V was pared by 5 bases and J by 1 base, with 4 bases of the junction left unmatched. This CDR3 is built from 15 residues. CDR3 nucleotide sequence: TGTGCCAGCAGTCTCGGGACAGGCAGCAATCAGCCCCAGCATTTT. It specifies CASSLGTGSNQPQHF.

The V and J genes are TRBV5-4 and TRBJ1-2, with D possibly matching TRBD1 (6 bases). The V gene lost 0 bases and the J gene lost 4 bases, with 13 bases spanning the gap. CDR1 and CDR2 (germline): SGHNT, YYREEE (reference sequence). CDR3 length: 15 amino acids. The CDR3 spells CASSLEGGAIYGYTF. Written as DNA, the CDR3 is TGTGCCAGCAGCTTGGAAGGGGGGGCGATCTATGGCTACACCTTC.

This clone was observed once. The chain carries TRBV5-6 and TRBJ1-2, with D maybe TRBD1 (5 bases). This CDR3 has 12 residues. CDR1 and CDR2 from the germline V gene are SGHDT and YYEEEE. V was clipped by 4 bases and J by 4 bases, with 8 bases between them. The CDR3, as DNA: TGTGCCAGCAGCCCAGGGTTCTATGGCTACACCTTC. This sequence encodes CASSPGFYGYTF.